This TCR beta chain appears in the sequencing data of a study of CD8 T cells in ankylosing spondylitis. Study-wide results and limits: Earlier reports found some motif variants in synovial fluid and blood in reactive arthritis. Seven or eight highly homologous variants made up a TCR beta motif, and this motif appeared characteristic of ankylosing spondylitis blood. Clones that were linked to disease were CD8+ and were relatively rare in peripheral blood.

The CDR3 runs 17 residues. Trimming took off 0 bases at V and 0 bases at J, with 9 bases between the two ends. The germline CDR1 and CDR2 sequences are LNHNV and YYDKDF (reference sequence). Comment on this clonotype: Its antigen is not known.

Library preparation for TCR beta used quantitative 5'-RACE with molecular barcodes. TCRdb called the 5' RACE reads again in MiXCR, with one record for every CDR3 protein. The sample lists 700,000 to 850,000 distinct CDR3 sequences, about 12% occurring once. The chain joins TRBV15 to TRBJ2-6, with D perhaps TRBD1 (5 bases). This sequence originates from a male donor with ankylosing spondylitis. Sample: blood, either unsorted or a sorted T cell fraction (not recorded which). The DNA of the CDR3 is TGTGCCACCAGCAGAGATGGGGCGAACTCTGGGGCCAACGTCCTGACTTTC. Its protein is CATSRDGANSGANVLTF.